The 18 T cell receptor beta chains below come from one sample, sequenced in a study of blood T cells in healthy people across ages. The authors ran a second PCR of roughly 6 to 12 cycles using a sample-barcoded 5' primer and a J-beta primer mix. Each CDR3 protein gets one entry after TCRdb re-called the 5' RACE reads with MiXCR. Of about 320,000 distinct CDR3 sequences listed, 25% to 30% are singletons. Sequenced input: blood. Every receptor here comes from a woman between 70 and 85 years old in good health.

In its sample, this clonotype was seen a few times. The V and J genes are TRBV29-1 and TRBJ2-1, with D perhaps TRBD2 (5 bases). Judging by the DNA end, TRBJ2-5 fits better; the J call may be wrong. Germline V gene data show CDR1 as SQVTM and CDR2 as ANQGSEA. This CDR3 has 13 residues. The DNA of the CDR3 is TGCAGCGTTGAGGGTTCTCTCCGGGGGACCCAGTACTTC. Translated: CSVEGSLRGTQYF.

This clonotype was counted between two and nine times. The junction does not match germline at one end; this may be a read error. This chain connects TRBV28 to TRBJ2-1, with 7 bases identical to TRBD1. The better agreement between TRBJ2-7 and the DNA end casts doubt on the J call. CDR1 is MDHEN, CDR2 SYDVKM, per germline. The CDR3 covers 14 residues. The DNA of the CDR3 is TGTACCAGCAGTGTGGGACAGTCGTCCTACGAGCAGTACTTC. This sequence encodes CTSSVGQSSYEQYF.

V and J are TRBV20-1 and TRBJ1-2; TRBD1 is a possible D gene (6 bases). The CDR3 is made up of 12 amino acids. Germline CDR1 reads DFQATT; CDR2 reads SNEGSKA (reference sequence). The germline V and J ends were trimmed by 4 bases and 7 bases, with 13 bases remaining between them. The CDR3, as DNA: TGCAGTGCTACAAGACAGGCAGGTGGCTACACCTTC. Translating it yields CSATRQAGGYTF.

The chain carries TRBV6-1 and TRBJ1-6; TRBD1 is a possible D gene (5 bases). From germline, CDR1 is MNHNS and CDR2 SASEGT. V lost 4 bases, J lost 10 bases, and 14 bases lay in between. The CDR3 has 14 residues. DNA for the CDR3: TGTGCCAGCAGTGCTCGTGGGGGTGAGTCACCCCTCCACTTT. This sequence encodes CASSARGGESPLHF.

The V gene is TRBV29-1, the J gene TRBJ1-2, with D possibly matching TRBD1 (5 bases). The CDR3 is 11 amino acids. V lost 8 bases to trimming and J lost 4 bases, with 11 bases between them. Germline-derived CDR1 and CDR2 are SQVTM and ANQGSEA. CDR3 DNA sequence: TGCAGCACTCGGGACTTCTATGGCTACACCTTC. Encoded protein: CSTRDFYGYTF.

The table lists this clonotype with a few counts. CDR3: CASSPQGGEKLFF. CDR3 DNA sequence: TGTGCCAGCTCACCCCAGGGGGGCGAAAAACTGTTTTTT. The chain uses TRBV18 and TRBJ1-4, with TRBD1 identical over 7 bases. The length of the CDR3 is 13 residues. V was clipped by 3 bases and J by 8 bases; unmatched bases: 3. Germline lookup yields CDR1 KGHSH and CDR2 LQKENI.

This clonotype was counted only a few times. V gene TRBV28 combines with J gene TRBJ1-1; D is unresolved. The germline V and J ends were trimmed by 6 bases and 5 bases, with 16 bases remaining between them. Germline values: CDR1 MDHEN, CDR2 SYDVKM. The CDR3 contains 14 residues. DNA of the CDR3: TGTGCCAGCAGGCCCCGGGTGGCGGGAACTGAAGCTTTCTTT. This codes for CASRPRVAGTEAFF.

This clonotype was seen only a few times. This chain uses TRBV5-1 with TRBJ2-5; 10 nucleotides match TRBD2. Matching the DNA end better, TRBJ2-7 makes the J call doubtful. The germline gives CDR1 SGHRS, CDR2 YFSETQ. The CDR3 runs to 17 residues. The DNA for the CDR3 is TGCGCCAGCAGCTATGGGGCTAGCGGGAGTCGAACCTACGAGCAGTACTTC. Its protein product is CASSYGASGSRTYEQYF.

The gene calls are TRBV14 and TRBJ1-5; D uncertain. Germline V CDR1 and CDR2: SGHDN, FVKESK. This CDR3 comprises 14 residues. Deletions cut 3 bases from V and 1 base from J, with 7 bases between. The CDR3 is CASSHGSSNQPQHF. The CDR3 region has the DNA TGTGCCAGCAGCCACGGCAGCAGCAATCAGCCCCAGCATTTT.

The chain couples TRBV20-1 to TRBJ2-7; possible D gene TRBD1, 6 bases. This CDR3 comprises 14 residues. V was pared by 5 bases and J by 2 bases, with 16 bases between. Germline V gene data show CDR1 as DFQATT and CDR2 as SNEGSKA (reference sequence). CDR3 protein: CSAVRDKLPYEQYF. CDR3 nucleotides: TGCAGTGCTGTTCGGGACAAGCTTCCCTACGAGCAGTACTTC.

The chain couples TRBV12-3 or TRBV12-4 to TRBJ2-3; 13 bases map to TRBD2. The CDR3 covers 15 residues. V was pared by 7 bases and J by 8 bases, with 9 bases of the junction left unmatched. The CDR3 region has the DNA TGTGCCAGCACTGGGACTAGCGGGACTGTCGGTACGCAGTATTTT. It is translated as CASTGTSGTVGTQYF.

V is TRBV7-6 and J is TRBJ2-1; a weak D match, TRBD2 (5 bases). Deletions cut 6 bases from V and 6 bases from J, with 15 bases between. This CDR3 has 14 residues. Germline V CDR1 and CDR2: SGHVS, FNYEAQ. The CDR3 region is CASRSDTRANEQFF. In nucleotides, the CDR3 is TGTGCCAGCAGGTCTGATACGCGGGCCAATGAGCAGTTCTTC.

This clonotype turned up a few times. CDR3 DNA: TGCAGCGTTGAATTACAGCTGAACACTGAAGCTTTCTTT. It codes for CSVELQLNTEAFF. The chain joins TRBV29-1 to TRBJ1-1; unclear D gene. The CDR3 is 13 amino acids. V gave up 2 bases and J gave up 0 bases, with 7 bases separating them. Germline loops: CDR1 SQVTM, CDR2 ANQGSEA.

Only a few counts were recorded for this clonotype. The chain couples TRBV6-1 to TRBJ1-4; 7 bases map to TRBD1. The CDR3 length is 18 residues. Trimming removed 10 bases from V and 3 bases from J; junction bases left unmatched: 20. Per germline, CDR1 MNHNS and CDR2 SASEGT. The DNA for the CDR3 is TGTGCCACTACTAAGGGGGCCAGTTATCTGATGGCTAATGAAAAACTGTTTTTT. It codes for CATTKGASYLMANEKLFF.

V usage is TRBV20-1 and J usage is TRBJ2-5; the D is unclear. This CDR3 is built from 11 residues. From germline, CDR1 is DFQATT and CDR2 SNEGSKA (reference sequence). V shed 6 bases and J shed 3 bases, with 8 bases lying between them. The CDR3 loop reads CSARTEETQYF. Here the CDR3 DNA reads TGCAGTGCAAGGACCGAAGAGACCCAGTACTTC.

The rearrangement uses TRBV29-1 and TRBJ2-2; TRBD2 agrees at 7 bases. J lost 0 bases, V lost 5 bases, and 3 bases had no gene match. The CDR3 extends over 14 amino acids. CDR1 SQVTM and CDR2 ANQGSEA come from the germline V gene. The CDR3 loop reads CSVFGLANTGELFF. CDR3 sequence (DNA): TGCAGCGTTTTCGGACTAGCGAACACCGGGGAGCTGTTTTTT.

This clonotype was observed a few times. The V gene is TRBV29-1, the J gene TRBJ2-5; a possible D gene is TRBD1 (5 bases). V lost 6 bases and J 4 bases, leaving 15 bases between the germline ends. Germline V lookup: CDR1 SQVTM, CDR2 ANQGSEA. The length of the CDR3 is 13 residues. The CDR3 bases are TGCAGCGTGACCCCAGGGATTAGAGAGACCCAGTACTTC. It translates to CSVTPGIRETQYF.

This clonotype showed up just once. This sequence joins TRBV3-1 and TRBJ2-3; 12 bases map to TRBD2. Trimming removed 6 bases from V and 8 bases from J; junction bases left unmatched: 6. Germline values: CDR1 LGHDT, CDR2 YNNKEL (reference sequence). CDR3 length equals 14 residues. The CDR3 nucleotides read TGTGCCAGCAGGACTAGCGGGGGTCGTCCTACGCAGTATTTT. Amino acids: CASRTSGGRPTQYF.